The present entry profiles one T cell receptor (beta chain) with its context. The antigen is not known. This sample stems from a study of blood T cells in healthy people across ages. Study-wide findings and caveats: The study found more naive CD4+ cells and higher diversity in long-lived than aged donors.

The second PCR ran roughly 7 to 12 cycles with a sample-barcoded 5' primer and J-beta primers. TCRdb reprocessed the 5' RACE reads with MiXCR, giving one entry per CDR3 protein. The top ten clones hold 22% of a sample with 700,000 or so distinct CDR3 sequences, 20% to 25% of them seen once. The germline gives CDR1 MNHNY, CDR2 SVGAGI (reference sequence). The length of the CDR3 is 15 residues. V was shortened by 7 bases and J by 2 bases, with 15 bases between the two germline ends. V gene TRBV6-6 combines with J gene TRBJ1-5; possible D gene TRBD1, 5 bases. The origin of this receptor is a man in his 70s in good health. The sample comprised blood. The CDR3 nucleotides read TGTGCCAGCACTGACGAGGGGAGTGGCAATCAGCCCCAGCATTTT. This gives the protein CASTDEGSGNQPQHF.